These T cell receptor beta chains were read from a single sample in a study of blood T cell repertoires in COVID-19. Assay: immunoSEQ multiplex PCR; the TCRdb copy retains only in-frame clones and omits some. The sample yields 200,000 to 250,000 clones, approximately 83% seen once. The specimen sequenced was peripheral blood. The receptors derive from a woman aged 25 to 39 who had recovered from COVID-19. CDR3s include the opening cysteine and the closing phenylalanine or tryptophan. The D gene is left open where the match is weak. Clone size is not always given. Where it is, it says once, few, many or a class for expanded clones.

J: TRBJ2-3; D: NA; V: TRBV23-1; size: NA; DNA: TGCGCCAGCAGTCATTCCAATCCGACCCGAGAACAGGGTGAGACAGATACGCAGTATTTT; CDR3: CASSHSNPTREQGETDTQYF
J: TRBJ2-5; D: NA; V: TRBV9; size: NA; DNA: TGTGCCAGCAGCACCGGGGGTCAAGAGACCCAGTACTTC; CDR3: CASSTGGQETQYF
J: TRBJ1-4; D: NA; V: TRBV6-5; size: NA; DNA: TGTGCCAGCAGTTACTCCCAAACTAATGAAAAACTGTTTTTT; CDR3: CASSYSQTNEKLFF
J: TRBJ2-5; D: NA; V: TRBV30; size: NA; DNA: TGTGCCTGGAGTGGAACGGGGAGAGGGACCCAGTACTTC; CDR3: CAWSGTGRGTQYF
J: TRBJ1-6; D: NA; V: TRBV3-1/TRBV3-2; size: NA; DNA: TGTGCCAGCAGCCAAGATAGGGGACAATGGAATTCACCCCTCCACTTT; CDR3: CASSQDRGQWNSPLHF
J: TRBJ2-2; D: NA; V: TRBV7-2; size: NA; DNA: TGTGCCAGCAGCTTCACAGCTACGAACACCGGGGAGCTGTTTTTT; CDR3: CASSFTATNTGELFF
J: TRBJ1-2; D: TRBD1; V: TRBV10-3; size: NA; DNA: TGTGCCATCAGCCCCGGACAGGGGGCAGGTTATGGCTACACCTTC; CDR3: CAISPGQGAGYGYTF
J: TRBJ1-4; D: TRBD1; V: TRBV28; size: few; DNA: TGTGCCAGCAGTTTTGGACAGGCGATTAATGAAAAACTGTTTTTT; CDR3: CASSFGQAINEKLFF
J: TRBJ2-7; D: TRBD2; V: TRBV7-9; size: NA; DNA: TGTGCCAGCAGCCATCTTGTTTCGGCAGCGGGGGGCCCCGGGGAGCAGTACTTC; CDR3: CASSHLVSAAGGPGEQYF
J: TRBJ2-2; D: TRBD2; V: TRBV5-1; size: NA; DNA: TGCGCCAGCAGCCAGACTAGCGGGCTCACCGGGGAGCTGTTTTTT; CDR3: CASSQTSGLTGELFF
J: TRBJ2-1; D: NA; V: TRBV13; size: once; DNA: TGTGCCAGCAGCTTGTCCACAGAGCAGTTCTTC; CDR3: CASSLSTEQFF
J: TRBJ1-2; D: TRBD1; V: TRBV2; size: NA; DNA: TGTGCCAGCAGTGCCGTGATAGGGACAGATTCTAACTATGGCTACACCTTC; CDR3: CASSAVIGTDSNYGYTF
J: TRBJ1-1; D: NA; V: TRBV15; size: NA; DNA: TGTGCCACCAGCAGAGGACCGCCGGGTTCCCGCCAAAGGAAAGGTGAAGCTTTCTTT; CDR3: CATSRGPPGSRQRKGEAFF
J: TRBJ1-2; D: NA; V: TRBV2; size: NA; DNA: TGTGCCAGCACCGAAGAGTCAGGATTTGGCTACACCTTC; CDR3: CASTEESGFGYTF
J: TRBJ1-2; D: NA; V: TRBV10-2; size: NA; DNA: TGCGCCAGCAGTGAAATCTCTATGGCAGGGTATGGCGGCTACACCTTC; CDR3: CASSEISMAGYGGYTF
J: TRBJ2-2; D: NA; V: TRBV11-3; size: NA; DNA: TGTGCCAGCAGCTTTTCTGGAGGGGTAACCGGGGAGCTGTTTTTT; CDR3: CASSFSGGVTGELFF
J: TRBJ1-1; D: TRBD1; V: TRBV6-5; size: once; DNA: TGTGCCAGCAGTTCCCGACAGGGCGCGGGGAACACTGAAGCTTTCTTT; CDR3: CASSSRQGAGNTEAFF
J: TRBJ1-1; D: NA; V: TRBV4-2; size: few; DNA: TGTGCCAGCCAGGGGAGGGGCCGCGACACTGAAGCTTTCTTT; CDR3: CASQGRGRDTEAFF
J: TRBJ1-1; D: NA; V: TRBV3-1/TRBV3-2; size: NA; DNA: TGTGCCAGCAGCCAAGATCTCAGGACAGCCGAAGCTTTCTTT; CDR3: CASSQDLRTAEAFF
J: TRBJ2-2; D: NA; V: TRBV18; size: NA; DNA: TGTGCCAGCTCACCATCGGGTGGGACCGGGGAGCTGTTTTTT; CDR3: CASSPSGGTGELFF
J: TRBJ2-1; D: NA; V: TRBV6-6; size: NA; DNA: TGTGCCAGCAGTTATGACAGTCCTACCTACAATGAGCAGTTCTTC; CDR3: CASSYDSPTYNEQFF
J: TRBJ2-7; D: NA; V: TRBV10-1; size: NA; DNA: TGCGCCAGCCACTATGGAACGGACGAGCAGTACTTC; CDR3: CASHYGTDEQYF
J: TRBJ2-7; D: NA; V: TRBV2; size: NA; DNA: TGTGCCAGCAGTCACTTTCCGGGAGAGACGCCCTACGAGCAGTACTTC; CDR3: CASSHFPGETPYEQYF
J: TRBJ2-1; D: NA; V: TRBV9; size: NA; DNA: TGTGCCAGCAGCGTTACCCCGGGACACGACAATGAGCAGTTCTTC; CDR3: CASSVTPGHDNEQFF
J: TRBJ1-6; D: NA; V: TRBV19; size: NA; DNA: TGTGCCAGTAGTACCAAGGGACACCGAGCGAACTCCTATAATTCACCCCTCCACTTT; CDR3: CASSTKGHRANSYNSPLHF
J: TRBJ1-3; D: NA; V: TRBV2; size: NA; DNA: TGTGCCAGCAGCGAACCGATCAGGGGCTCCGGAAACACCATATATTTT; CDR3: CASSEPIRGSGNTIYF
J: TRBJ1-2; D: NA; V: TRBV4-1; size: NA; DNA: TGCGCCAGCAGCCAAGACCCGGAGGACTATGGCTACACCTTC; CDR3: CASSQDPEDYGYTF
J: TRBJ2-1; D: NA; V: TRBV11-2; size: NA; DNA: TGTGCCAGCAGCTTAGATCGACTGGCCTACAATGAGCAGTTCTTC; CDR3: CASSLDRLAYNEQFF
J: TRBJ2-3; D: TRBD2; V: TRBV3-1/TRBV3-2; size: NA; DNA: TGTGCCAGCAGCCAAATAGCGGGGGCCGGGGATACGCAGTATTTT; CDR3: CASSQIAGAGDTQYF
J: TRBJ1-3; D: NA; V: TRBV15; size: NA; DNA: TGTGCCACCAGCAGAGGTACTGGAAACACCATATATTTT; CDR3: CATSRGTGNTIYF
J: TRBJ2-7; D: NA; V: TRBV19; size: NA; DNA: TGTGCCAGTAGTCCGGGCCTGGGGCTCGAGCAGTACTTC; CDR3: CASSPGLGLEQYF
J: TRBJ2-3; D: TRBD2; V: TRBV19; size: NA; DNA: TGTGCCAGTAGCATAGCGGGGGGGATTACAGATACGCAGTATTTT; CDR3: CASSIAGGITDTQYF
J: TRBJ1-4; D: TRBD1; V: TRBV11-2; size: once; DNA: TGTGCCAGCAACTACGACAGGGGACGCGGGGTGAGAGAAAAACTGTTTTTT; CDR3: CASNYDRGRGVREKLFF
J: TRBJ1-1; D: TRBD1; V: TRBV29-1; size: NA; DNA: TGCAGCGCTGATGACAGGGGATACACTGAAGCTTTCTTT; CDR3: CSADDRGYTEAFF
J: TRBJ2-7; D: TRBD2; V: TRBV2; size: NA; DNA: TGTGCCAGCAGTGATCTAGCGGGGGCCATACGGGAGCAGTACTTC; CDR3: CASSDLAGAIREQYF
J: TRBJ2-1; D: NA; V: TRBV6-5; size: NA; DNA: TGTGCCAGCAGTATGGCCTCCTACAATGAGCAGTTCTTC; CDR3: CASSMASYNEQFF
J: TRBJ2-7; D: TRBD1; V: TRBV6-1; size: NA; DNA: TGTGCCAGCAGTGGAGAGATACAGGGGCCAACCTACGAGCAGTACTTC; CDR3: CASSGEIQGPTYEQYF
J: TRBJ2-3; D: NA; V: TRBV19; size: NA; DNA: TGTGCCAGTAGTATTACTGCATATAGCACAGATACGCAGTATTTT; CDR3: CASSITAYSTDTQYF
J: TRBJ2-1; D: TRBD2; V: TRBV5-6; size: few; DNA: TGTGCCAGCAGCTTCCGGACTAGTACCTACAATGAGCAGTTCTTC; CDR3: CASSFRTSTYNEQFF